This T cell receptor (beta chain) was captured by sequencing in a study of ipilimumab plus nivolumab after autologous stem cell transplantation. Per the germline V gene, CDR1 is SGHTA and CDR2 is FQGTGA. Trimming at V came to 0 bases and at J to 4 bases, leaving 9 bases not matched to a gene. This CDR3 region has 18 residues. Sequencing was performed with immunoSEQ multiplex PCR; in TCRdb, only in-frame clones are kept and a portion is missing. Of about 40,000 clones listed, nearly 95% are singletons. Patients got 3 mg/kg IV nivolumab weeks 1, 4, 7, 10, then biweekly through week 26. The clonotype comes from a male donor with multiple myeloma. The chain employs TRBV7-3 and TRBJ2-2; 9 bases line up with TRBD2. The sequenced sample was PBMCs, obtained in a trial of ipilimumab plus nivolumab as post-transplant consolidation. CDR3 nucleotides: TGTGCCAGCAGCTTAACAGCGGGAGGCAAAAGGGGCACCGGGGAGCTGTTTTTT. Protein sequence: CASSLTAGGKRGTGELFF.